Below, 16 T cell receptor beta chains from the same sample are listed, as sequenced in a study of shared clonotypes between healthy human individuals. Only in-frame clones appear in the TCRdb table, and some are missing; sequencing was by immunoSEQ multiplex PCR. Among approximately 1,500,000 clones listed, around 98% were seen once. The sequencing input was naive CD4+ T cells sorted from blood. Subset of the sample: CD45RA+ positively selected. The source of these receptors is a man between 25 and 39 years old in good health.

The chain is built from TRBV5-1 and TRBJ2-3; TRBD2 matches 10 bases. Germline assignment: CDR1 SGHRS and CDR2 YFSETQ. V shed 3 bases and J 4 bases; nucleotides not matched to a gene: 20. The CDR3 contains 20 residues. In DNA form, the CDR3 reads TGCGCCAGCAGCTCCCTAGCGGGAGAACCCAATGCCGTTCCCCCAGATACGCAGTATTTT. As protein: CASSSLAGEPNAVPPDTQYF.

V usage is TRBV14 and J usage is TRBJ2-5; no clear D gene. This CDR3 comprises 14 residues. Looked up from germline, CDR1 is SGHDN and CDR2 is FVKESK. Trimming stripped 3 bases from V and 4 bases from J, with 12 bases between. The CDR3 is CASSHRSFSETQYF. CDR3 nucleotides: TGTGCCAGCAGCCACCGGTCTTTTTCAGAGACCCAGTACTTC.

The rearrangement joins TRBV19 to TRBJ1-5; no firm D call. This CDR3 has 14 residues. V was pared by 7 bases and J by 0 bases, with 10 bases between. In germline, CDR1 is LNHDA, CDR2 SQIVND (reference sequence). The CDR3 reads CASMRAYSNQPQHF. CDR3 DNA: TGTGCCAGTATGAGGGCTTATAGCAATCAGCCCCAGCATTTT. Drawing the rest from reference TRBV19 and TRBJ1-5, the complete variable domain is DGGITQSPKYLFRKEGQNVTLSCEQNLNHDAMYWYRQDPGQGLRLIYYSQIVNDFQKGDIAEGYSVSREKKESFPLTVTSAQKNPTAFYLCASMRAYSNQPQHFGDGTRLSIL.

V usage is TRBV19 and J usage is TRBJ2-5; TRBD1 matches at 7 bases. This CDR3 comprises 14 residues. The ends lost 5 bases at V and 5 bases at J; junction bases unmatched: 8. Per germline, CDR1 LNHDA and CDR2 SQIVND (reference sequence). CDR3 bases: TGTGCCAGTAGTTCCTACAGGGGTTGGGAGACCCAGTACTTC. It encodes CASSSYRGWETQYF.

The V and J genes are TRBV7-2 and TRBJ2-5; D is uncertain. V gave up 2 bases and J gave up 2 bases, with 15 bases separating them. CDR3 length: 16 residues. In germline, CDR1 is SGHTA, CDR2 FQGNSA. CDR3 nucleotides: TGTGCCAGCAGCTTATTTACCAACCCGAGGCAAGAGACCCAGTACTTC. Translation: CASSLFTNPRQETQYF. Drawing the rest from reference TRBV7-2 and TRBJ2-5, the complete variable domain is GAGVSQSPSNKVTEKGKDVELRCDPISGHTALYWYRQSLGQGLEFLIYFQGNSAPDKSGLPSDRFSAERTGGSVSTLTIQRTQQEDSAVYLCASSLFTNPRQETQYFGPGTRLLVL.

The chain combines TRBV5-8 with TRBJ2-1; D is tentatively TRBD1 or TRBD2 (5 bases each). The V gene lost 4 bases and the J gene lost 5 bases, with 13 bases spanning the gap. The germline V gene has CDR1 SGHTS and CDR2 YDEGEE. The length of the CDR3 is 14 residues. CDR3 in DNA: TGTGCCAGCAGCAAACTAGGGGCCCACAATGAGCAGTTCTTC. Amino acids: CASSKLGAHNEQFF. The full variable domain, in which reference TRBV5-8 and TRBJ2-1 provide the parts outside the CDR3, is EAGVTQSPTHLIKTRGQQATLRCSPISGHTSVYWYQQALGLGLQFLLWYDEGEERNRGNFPPRFSGRQFPNYSSELNVNALELEDSALYLCASSKLGAHNEQFFGPGTRLTVL.

The chain uses TRBV28 and TRBJ2-2; D remains ambiguous. This CDR3 region has 13 residues. CDR1 and CDR2 from the germline V gene are MDHEN and SYDVKM. The V gene lost 7 bases and the J gene lost 3 bases, with 9 bases spanning the gap. The CDR3 reads CASTKLDTGELFF. In DNA, the CDR3 is TGTGCCAGCACTAAGTTGGACACCGGGGAGCTGTTTTTT.

In regard to this clone: This sample also contains other DNA sequences that code for the same CDR3. This chain links TRBV5-4 with TRBJ2-7; D uncertain. Germline V gene data show CDR1 as SGHNT and CDR2 as YYREEE (reference sequence). The length of the CDR3 is 12 residues. V was shortened by 0 bases and J by 3 bases, with 4 bases between the two germline ends. The CDR3 coding sequence is TGTGCCAGCAGCTTGGACGACTACGAGCAGTACTTC. Translation gives CASSLDDYEQYF.

A note on this clone: One end of the junction is discordant with germline, which a read error may explain. The V call is TRBV28, the J call TRBJ1-4; D unclear. CDR3 length equals 15 residues. The germline V gene has CDR1 MDHEN and CDR2 SYDVKM. The CDR3 sequence: CASSQYTAGPETLFF. CDR3 bases: TGTGCCAGCAGTCAATATACAGCCGGCCCTGAAACACTGTTTTTT.

This chain uses TRBV5-1 with TRBJ2-5; 7 bases are a match to TRBD1. Trimming took 3 bases from V and 2 from J; bases not matched to a gene: 4. The CDR3 is 14 amino acids. Germline lookup yields CDR1 SGHRS and CDR2 YFSETQ. CDR3 nucleotides: TGCGCCAGCAGCTCTACAGGGGAACAAGAGACCCAGTACTTC. Translated: CASSSTGEQETQYF.

CDR3 amino acids: CASSAGQSGELFF. The CDR3 DNA follows: TGCGCCAGCAGCGCTGGACAGTCCGGGGAGCTGTTTTTT. The J gene is TRBJ2-2, the V gene TRBV5-1, with a weak D call TRBD1 (6 bases). This CDR3 is built from 13 residues. CDR1 is SGHRS and CDR2 is YFSETQ in the germline V gene. Trimming removed 4 bases at V and 6 bases at J, with 10 bases between.

In regard to this clone: This specimen includes other DNA sequences encoding the same CDR3. The rearrangement links TRBV5-6 to TRBJ2-3; D ambiguous. The CDR3 spans 13 residues. V was cut by 1 base and J by 0 bases, with 3 bases left in between. The germline V gene encodes CDR1 SGHDT and CDR2 YYEEEE. The CDR3 nucleotides are TGTGCCAGCAGCTTGACTAGCACAGATACGCAGTATTTT. Its protein is CASSLTSTDTQYF.

This rearrangement joins TRBV5-1 to TRBJ1-5; TRBD1 might be the D (5 bases). This CDR3 region has 11 residues. CDR1 and CDR2 from the germline V gene are SGHRS and YFSETQ. With 4 bases removed from V and 11 bases from J, the gap between germline ends came to 10 bases. The CDR3 DNA is TGCGCCAGCAGCCCGGGGGTGGCCCAGCATTTT. The encoded protein is CASSPGVAQHF. Full variable domain (missing parts from reference TRBV5-1 and TRBJ1-5): KAGVTQTPRYLIKTRGQQVTLSCSPISGHRSVSWYQQTPGQGLQFLFEYFSETQRNKGNFPGRFSGRQFSNSRSEMNVSTLELGDSALYLCASSPGVAQHFGDGTRLSIL.

The chain uses TRBV4-3 and TRBJ2-1; TRBD1 matches 7 bases. The CDR3 runs to 15 residues. The germline V gene encodes CDR1 LGHNA and CDR2 YSLEER. V gave up 2 bases and J gave up 4 bases; unmatched junction bases: 5. CDR3 amino acids: CASSQTGQEYNEQFF. The CDR3 DNA is TGCGCCAGCAGCCAAACCGGACAGGAATACAATGAGCAGTTCTTC.

The chain uses TRBV5-1 and TRBJ2-3, with D possibly being TRBD2 (6 bases). Germline V gene sequence: CDR1 SGHRS, CDR2 YFSETQ. Trimming pared 4 bases from V and 2 bases from J, leaving 20 bases between. The CDR3 covers 17 residues. CDR3 coding DNA: TGCGCCAGCAGCATTGTACCCCTTCGGGGACTCACAGATACGCAGTATTTT. It is translated as CASSIVPLRGLTDTQYF.

This clone was observed a single time. A much larger clonotype is one base distant, so this may be a read error. V usage is TRBV13 and J usage is TRBJ2-3; D is unclear. V was cut by 3 bases and J by 2 bases, with 0 bases left in between. The V gene's germline CDR1 is PRHDT and CDR2 FYEKMQ (reference sequence). The CDR3 contains 11 residues. CDR3 bases: TGTGCCAGCAGCTTCACAGATACGCAGTATTTT. This sequence encodes CASSFTDTQYF. The whole variable domain, remainder taken from reference TRBV13 and TRBJ2-3, is AAGVIQSPRHLIKEKRETATLKCYPIPRHDTVYWYQQGPGQDPQFLISFYEKMQSDKGSIPDRFSAQQFSDYHSELNMSSLELGDSALYFCASSFTDTQYFGPGTRLTVL.